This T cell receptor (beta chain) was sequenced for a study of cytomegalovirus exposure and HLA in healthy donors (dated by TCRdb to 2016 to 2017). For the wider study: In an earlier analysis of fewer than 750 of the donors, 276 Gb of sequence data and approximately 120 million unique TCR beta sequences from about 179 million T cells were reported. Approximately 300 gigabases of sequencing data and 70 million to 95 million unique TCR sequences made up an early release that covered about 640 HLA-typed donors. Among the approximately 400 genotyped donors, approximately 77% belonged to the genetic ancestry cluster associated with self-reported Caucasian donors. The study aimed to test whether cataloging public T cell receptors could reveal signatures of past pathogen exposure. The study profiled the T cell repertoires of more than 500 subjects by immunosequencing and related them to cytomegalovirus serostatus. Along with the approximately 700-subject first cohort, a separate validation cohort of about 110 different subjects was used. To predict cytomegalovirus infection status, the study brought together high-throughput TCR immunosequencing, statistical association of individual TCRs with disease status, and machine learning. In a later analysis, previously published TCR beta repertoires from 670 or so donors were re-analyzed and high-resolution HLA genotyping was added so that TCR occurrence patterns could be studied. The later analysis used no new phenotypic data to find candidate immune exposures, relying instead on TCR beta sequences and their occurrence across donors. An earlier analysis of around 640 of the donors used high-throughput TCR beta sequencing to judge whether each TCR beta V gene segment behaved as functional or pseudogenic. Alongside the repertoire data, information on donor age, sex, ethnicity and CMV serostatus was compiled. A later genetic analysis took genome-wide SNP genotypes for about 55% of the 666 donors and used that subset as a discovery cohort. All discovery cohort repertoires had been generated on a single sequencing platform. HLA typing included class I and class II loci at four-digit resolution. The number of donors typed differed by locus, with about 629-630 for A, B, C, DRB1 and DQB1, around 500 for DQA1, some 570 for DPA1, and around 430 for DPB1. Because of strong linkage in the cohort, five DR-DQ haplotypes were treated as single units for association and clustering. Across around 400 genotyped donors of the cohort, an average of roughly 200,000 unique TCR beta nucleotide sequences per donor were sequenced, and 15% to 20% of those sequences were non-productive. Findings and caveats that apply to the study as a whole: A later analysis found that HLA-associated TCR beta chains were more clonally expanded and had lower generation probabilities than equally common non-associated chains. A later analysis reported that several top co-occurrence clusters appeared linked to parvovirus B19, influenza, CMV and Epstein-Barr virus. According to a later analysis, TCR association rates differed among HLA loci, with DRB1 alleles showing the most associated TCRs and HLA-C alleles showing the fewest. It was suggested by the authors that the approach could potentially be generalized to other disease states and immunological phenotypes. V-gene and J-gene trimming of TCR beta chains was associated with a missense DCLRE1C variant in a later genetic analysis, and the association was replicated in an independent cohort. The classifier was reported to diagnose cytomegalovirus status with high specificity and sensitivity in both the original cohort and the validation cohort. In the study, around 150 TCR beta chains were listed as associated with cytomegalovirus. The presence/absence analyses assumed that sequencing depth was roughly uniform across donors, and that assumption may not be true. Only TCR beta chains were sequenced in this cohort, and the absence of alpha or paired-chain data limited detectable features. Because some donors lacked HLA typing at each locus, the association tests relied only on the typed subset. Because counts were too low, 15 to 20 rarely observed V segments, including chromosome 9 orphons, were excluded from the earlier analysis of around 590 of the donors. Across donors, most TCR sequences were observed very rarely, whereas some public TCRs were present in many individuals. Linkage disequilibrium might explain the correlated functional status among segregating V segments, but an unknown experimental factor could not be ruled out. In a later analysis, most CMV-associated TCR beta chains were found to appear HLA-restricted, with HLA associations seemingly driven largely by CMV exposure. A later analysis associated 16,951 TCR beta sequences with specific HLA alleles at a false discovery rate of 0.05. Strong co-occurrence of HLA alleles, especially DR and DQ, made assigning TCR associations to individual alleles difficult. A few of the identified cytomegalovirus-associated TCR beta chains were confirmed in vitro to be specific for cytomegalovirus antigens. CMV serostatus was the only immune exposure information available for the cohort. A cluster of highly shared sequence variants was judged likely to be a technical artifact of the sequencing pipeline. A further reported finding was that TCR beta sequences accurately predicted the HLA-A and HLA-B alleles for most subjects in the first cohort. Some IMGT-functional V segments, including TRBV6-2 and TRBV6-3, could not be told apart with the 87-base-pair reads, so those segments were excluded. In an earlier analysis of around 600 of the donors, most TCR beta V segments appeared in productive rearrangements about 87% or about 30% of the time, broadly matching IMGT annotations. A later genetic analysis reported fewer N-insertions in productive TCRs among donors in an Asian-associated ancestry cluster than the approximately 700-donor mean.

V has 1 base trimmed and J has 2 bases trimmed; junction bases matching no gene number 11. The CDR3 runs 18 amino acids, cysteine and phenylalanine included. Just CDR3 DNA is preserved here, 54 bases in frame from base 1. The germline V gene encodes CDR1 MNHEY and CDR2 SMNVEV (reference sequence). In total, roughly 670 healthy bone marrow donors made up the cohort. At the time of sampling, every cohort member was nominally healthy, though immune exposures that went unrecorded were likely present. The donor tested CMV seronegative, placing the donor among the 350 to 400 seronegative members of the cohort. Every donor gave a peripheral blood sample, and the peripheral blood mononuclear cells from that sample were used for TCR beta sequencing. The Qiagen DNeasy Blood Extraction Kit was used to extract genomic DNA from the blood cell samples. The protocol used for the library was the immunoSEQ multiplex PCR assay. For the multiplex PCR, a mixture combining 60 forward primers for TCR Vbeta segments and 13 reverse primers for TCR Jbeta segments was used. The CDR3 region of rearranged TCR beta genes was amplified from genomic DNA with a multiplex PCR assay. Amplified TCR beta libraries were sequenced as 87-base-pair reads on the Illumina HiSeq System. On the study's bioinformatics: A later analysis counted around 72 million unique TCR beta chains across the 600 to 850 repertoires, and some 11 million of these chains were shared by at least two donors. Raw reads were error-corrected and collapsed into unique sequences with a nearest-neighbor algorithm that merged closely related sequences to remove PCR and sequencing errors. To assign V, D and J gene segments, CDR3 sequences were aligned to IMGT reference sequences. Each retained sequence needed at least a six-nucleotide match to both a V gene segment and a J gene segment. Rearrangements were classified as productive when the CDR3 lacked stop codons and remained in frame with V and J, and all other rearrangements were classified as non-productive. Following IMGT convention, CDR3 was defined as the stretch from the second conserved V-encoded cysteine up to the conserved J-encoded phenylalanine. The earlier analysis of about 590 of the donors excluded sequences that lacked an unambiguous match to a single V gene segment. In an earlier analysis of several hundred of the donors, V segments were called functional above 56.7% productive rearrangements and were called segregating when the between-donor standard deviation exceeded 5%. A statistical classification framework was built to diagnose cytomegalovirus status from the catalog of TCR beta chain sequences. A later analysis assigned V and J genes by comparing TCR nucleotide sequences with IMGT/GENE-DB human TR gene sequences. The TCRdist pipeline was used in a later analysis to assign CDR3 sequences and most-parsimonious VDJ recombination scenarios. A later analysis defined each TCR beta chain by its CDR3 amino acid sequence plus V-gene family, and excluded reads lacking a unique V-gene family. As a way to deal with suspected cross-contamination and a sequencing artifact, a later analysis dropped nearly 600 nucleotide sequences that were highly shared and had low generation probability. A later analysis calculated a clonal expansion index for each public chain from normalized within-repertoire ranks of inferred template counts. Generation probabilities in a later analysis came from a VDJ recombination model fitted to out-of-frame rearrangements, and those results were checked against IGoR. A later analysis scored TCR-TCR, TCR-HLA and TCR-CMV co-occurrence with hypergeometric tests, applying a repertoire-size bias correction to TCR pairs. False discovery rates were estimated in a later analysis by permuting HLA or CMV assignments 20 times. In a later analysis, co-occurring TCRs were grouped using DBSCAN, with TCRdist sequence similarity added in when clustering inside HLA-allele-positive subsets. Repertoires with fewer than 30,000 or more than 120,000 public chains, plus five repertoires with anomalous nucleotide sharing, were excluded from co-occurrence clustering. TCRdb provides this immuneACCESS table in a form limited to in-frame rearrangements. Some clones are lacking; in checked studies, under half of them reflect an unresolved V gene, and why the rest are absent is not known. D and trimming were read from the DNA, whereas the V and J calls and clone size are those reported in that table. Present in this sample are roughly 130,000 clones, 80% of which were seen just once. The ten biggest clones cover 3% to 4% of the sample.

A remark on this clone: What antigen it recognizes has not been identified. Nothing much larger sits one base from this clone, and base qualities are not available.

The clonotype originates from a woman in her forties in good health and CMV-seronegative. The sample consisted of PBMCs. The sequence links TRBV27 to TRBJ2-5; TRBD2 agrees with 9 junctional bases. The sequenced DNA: TGTGCCAGCAGTTTATGGGGGCTAGCGGGGAGAGGGCAAGAGACCCAGTACTTC. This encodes CASSLWGLAGRGQETQYF.